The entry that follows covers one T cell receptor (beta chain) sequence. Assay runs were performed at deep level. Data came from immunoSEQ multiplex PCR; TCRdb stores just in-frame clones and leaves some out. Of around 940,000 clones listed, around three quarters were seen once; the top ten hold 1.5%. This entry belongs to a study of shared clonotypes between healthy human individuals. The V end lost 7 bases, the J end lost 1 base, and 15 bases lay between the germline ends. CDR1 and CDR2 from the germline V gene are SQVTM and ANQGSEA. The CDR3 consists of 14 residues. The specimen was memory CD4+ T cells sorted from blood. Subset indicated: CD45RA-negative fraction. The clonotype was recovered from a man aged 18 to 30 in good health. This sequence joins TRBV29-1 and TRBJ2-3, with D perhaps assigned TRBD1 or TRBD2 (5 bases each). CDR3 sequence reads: CSARGRRGTDTQYF. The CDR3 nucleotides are TGCAGCGCTCGGGGCCGAAGGGGCACAGATACGCAGTATTTT.